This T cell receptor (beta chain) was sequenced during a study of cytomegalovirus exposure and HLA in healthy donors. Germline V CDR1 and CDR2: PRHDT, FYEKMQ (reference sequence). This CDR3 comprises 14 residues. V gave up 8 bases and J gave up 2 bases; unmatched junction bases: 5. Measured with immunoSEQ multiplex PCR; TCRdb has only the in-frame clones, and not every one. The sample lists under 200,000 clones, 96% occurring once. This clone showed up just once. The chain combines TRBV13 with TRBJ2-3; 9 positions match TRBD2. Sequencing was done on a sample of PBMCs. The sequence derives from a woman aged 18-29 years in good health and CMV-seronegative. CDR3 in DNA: TGTGCCAGCCGCCGGACTAGCGACACAGATACGCAGTATTTT. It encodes CASRRTSDTDTQYF. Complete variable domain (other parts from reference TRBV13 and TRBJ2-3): AAGVIQSPRHLIKEKRETATLKCYPIPRHDTVYWYQQGPGQDPQFLISFYEKMQSDKGSIPDRFSAQQFSDYHSELNMSSLELGDSALYFCASRRTSDTDTQYFGPGTRLTVL.